Each of the 25 T cell receptor beta chains below was sequenced from the same sample in a study of lung T cells in sarcoidosis with Löfgren's syndrome. TCRdb reprocessed the reads with MiXCR, giving one entry per CDR3 protein. Among roughly 63,000 distinct CDR3 sequences, over 20% were seen once, and the ten largest hold around 2.3%. The sample comprised CD4+ T cells from PBMCs. Receptor source: a human donor with sarcoidosis (Löfgren's syndrome or another form), or a control subject (not recorded which).

This clonotype was counted between two and nine times. This chain connects TRBV7-3 to TRBJ2-1; 8 bases align to TRBD2. V was pared by 5 bases and J by 8 bases, with 20 bases of the junction left unmatched. CDR3 length: 18 amino acids. Germline CDR1 and CDR2: SGHTA and FQGTGA. CDR3 nucleotides: TGTGCCAGCAGCCCCCGGAGGATCGGGAGGGCCCTCAACGATGAGCAGTTCTTC. It yields the protein CASSPRRIGRALNDEQFF.

In the case of this clonotype: The junction shows a germline mismatch at one end, possibly a read error. J is TRBJ2-1 and V is TRBV5-1; possibly TRBD1 or TRBD2 for D (5 bases each). The CDR3 is 14 residues long. Germline V CDR1 and CDR2: SGHRS, YFSETQ. The CDR3 DNA reads as TGCGTCAGCAGCCAGGAGGCAGGGCTGAATGAGCAGTTCTTC. This sequence encodes CVSSQEAGLNEQFF.

On this clonotype itself: A single base separates this from a much larger clone, so it may be a read error. CDR3 loop: CVSSLGSGYQETQYF. The CDR3 DNA follows: TGCGTCAGCAGCTTGGGAAGCGGATACCAAGAGACCCAGTACTTC. This chain joins TRBV5-1 and TRBJ2-5; D is perhaps TRBD2 (5 bases). The CDR3 runs 15 residues. CDR1 is SGHRS, CDR2 YFSETQ, per germline.

A remark on this clonotype: A single base separates this from a much larger clone, so it may be a read error. V usage is TRBV19 and J usage is TRBJ1-5; D might be TRBD1 (5 bases). CDR3 length: 16 residues. V was cut by 5 bases and J by 0 bases, with 14 bases left in between. CDR1 and CDR2 from the germline V gene are LNHDA and SQIVND (reference sequence). The CDR3 spells CASSLRGAYSNQPQHF. The CDR3 nucleotides read TGTGCCAGTAGTCTACGGGGCGCCTATAGCAATCAGCCCCAGCATTTT.

Of note for this clonotype: Since a much larger clone is just one base distant, this may be a read error. The V gene is TRBV15, the J gene TRBJ2-1; D is possibly TRBD2 (6 bases). The V gene's germline CDR1 is LNHNV and CDR2 YYDKDF (reference sequence). The CDR3 contains 15 residues. Here the CDR3 DNA reads TGTGCCACCAGCAGGGGCGGGACTCACTACAATGTGCAGTTCTTC. Its protein is CATSRGGTHYNVQFF.

This clonotype appeared many times. The chain recombines TRBV24-1 with TRBJ2-1; D might be TRBD2 (5 bases). Deletions cut 5 bases from V and 7 bases from J, with 11 bases between. Germline V gene lookup returns CDR1 KGHDR and CDR2 SFDVKD. This CDR3 has 13 amino acids. DNA for the CDR3: TGTGCCACCAGTGTCTCCCGCGGGAATGAGCAGTTCTTC. This codes for CATSVSRGNEQFF.

This clonotype has a handful of counts. This chain uses TRBV18 with TRBJ2-1; TRBD1 aligns across 8 bases. Germline V lookup: CDR1 KGHSH, CDR2 LQKENI. Trimming took 2 bases from V and 8 from J; bases not matched to a gene: 5. The CDR3 covers 14 residues. CDR3 amino acids: CASSPRTGLDEQFF. The CDR3 coding sequence is TGTGCCAGCTCACCAAGGACAGGGTTAGATGAGCAGTTCTTC.

The chain uses TRBV24-1 and TRBJ2-5, with 11 bases fitting TRBD1. V was clipped by 4 bases and J by 5 bases; unmatched bases: 8. The CDR3 totals 16 residues. The V gene's germline CDR1 is KGHDR and CDR2 SFDVKD. In DNA, the CDR3 is TGTGCCACCAGTGACGCCGGGGACAGGGGGTCGGAGACCCAGTACTTC. Residues: CATSDAGDRGSETQYF.

Concerning this clonotype itself: The junction departs from the called germline gene at one end, perhaps through a read error. This sequence joins TRBV5-4 and TRBJ2-5, with 13 bases aligning to TRBD2. CDR1 and CDR2 (germline): SGHNT, YYREEE (reference sequence). The CDR3 is made up of 13 amino acids. Here the CDR3 reads CANSFTSGGAQYF. CDR3 DNA: TGTGCCAACAGCTTCACTAGCGGGGGGGCCCAGTACTTC.

This clonotype has only a few counts. The chain is built from TRBV28 and TRBJ1-3, with D hard to call. V lost 5 bases and J 4 bases, leaving 15 bases between the germline ends. CDR1 MDHEN and CDR2 SYDVKM come from the germline V gene. This CDR3 contains 15 residues. The CDR3 loop reads CASSLPLGGGNTIYF. The CDR3 bases are TGTGCCAGCAGTCTACCCTTAGGAGGAGGAAACACCATATATTTT.

The DNA of the CDR3 is TGTGCCAGCTCACCAGTGGTAACCTACGAGCAGTACTTC. Encoded protein: CASSPVVTYEQYF. The chain combines TRBV18 with TRBJ2-7; D remains unclear. V gave up 2 bases and J gave up 2 bases, with 7 bases separating them. CDR1 KGHSH and CDR2 LQKENI come from the germline V gene. The CDR3 is 13 amino acids.

Many counts were recorded for this clonotype. The rearrangement links TRBV11-2 to TRBJ2-1, with 8 bases aligning to TRBD2. V gave up 5 bases and J gave up 3 bases; unmatched junction bases: 9. This CDR3 spans 16 amino acids. Germline lookup yields CDR1 SGHAT and CDR2 FQNNGV. CDR3 in amino acids: CASSEQWGTSYNEQFF. DNA for the CDR3: TGTGCCAGCAGCGAACAGTGGGGGACTAGCTACAATGAGCAGTTCTTC.

The table lists this clonotype with a few counts. The gene calls are TRBV11-3 and TRBJ2-1; either TRBD1 or TRBD2 may supply D (6 bases each). CDR1 and CDR2 from the germline V gene are SGHNT and YENEEA. Trimming pared 4 bases from V and 4 bases from J, leaving 14 bases between. This CDR3 spans 15 amino acids. In DNA, the CDR3 is TGTGCCAGCAGCTCTCAAATAGGGGGGTACAATGAGCAGTTCTTC. Translation gives CASSSQIGGYNEQFF.

This clonotype has a single count. The chain couples TRBV29-1 to TRBJ1-2; D not resolved. This CDR3 has 12 residues. V was cut by 4 bases and J by 1 base, with 7 bases left in between. Germline assignment: CDR1 SQVTM and CDR2 ANQGSEA. The chain's CDR3 is CSVAVGNYGYTF. The CDR3 bases are TGCAGCGTTGCGGTGGGTAACTATGGCTACACCTTC.

The gene calls are TRBV3-1 and TRBJ2-5, with D tentatively TRBD2 (5 bases). Deletions cut 0 bases from V and 1 base from J, with 12 bases between. CDR1 LGHDT and CDR2 YNNKEL come from the germline V gene (reference sequence). The CDR3 runs to 16 residues. CDR3 in amino acids: CASSQDGKGFQETQYF. The CDR3 bases are TGTGCCAGCAGCCAAGACGGGAAGGGATTCCAAGAGACCCAGTACTTC.

The table lists this clonotype with many counts. The chain carries TRBV6-2 or TRBV6-3 and TRBJ2-4, with TRBD1 matching over 9 bases. The CDR3 has 15 amino acids. V was clipped by 10 bases and J by 6 bases; unmatched bases: 13. CDR1 is MNHEY and CDR2 is SVGEGT in the germline V gene. CDR3 protein: CATLSAGTGRNIQYF. In nucleotides, the CDR3 is TGTGCCACCCTCAGTGCCGGGACAGGGAGAAACATTCAGTACTTC.

This clonotype showed up just a few times. This sequence joins TRBV11-2 and TRBJ2-5; 9 bases map to TRBD2. V shed 2 bases and J 4 bases; nucleotides not matched to a gene: 8. The CDR3 sequence is 16 residues long. Germline CDR1 SGHAT, CDR2 FQNNGV. CDR3 nucleotide sequence: TGTGCCAGCAGCTTAAGGCGGGGGGGGAGAGGAGAGACCCAGTACTTC. Encoded protein: CASSLRRGGRGETQYF.

The chain carries TRBV7-9 and TRBJ2-7; either TRBD1 or TRBD2 may fit D (6 bases each). V lost 5 bases to trimming and J lost 3 bases, with 17 bases between them. Germline assignment: CDR1 SEHNR and CDR2 FQNEAQ (reference sequence). The CDR3 runs to 15 residues. The CDR3 reads CASSPGQWRDYEQYF. In DNA form, the CDR3 reads TGTGCCAGCAGCCCCGGACAGTGGCGGGACTACGAGCAGTACTTC.

This clonotype was detected ten times or more. The rearrangement joins TRBV6-1 to TRBJ2-7; D could derive from TRBD1 or TRBD2 (5 bases each). The CDR3 consists of 17 residues. Per the germline V gene, CDR1 is MNHNS and CDR2 is SASEGT. Trimming left V 5 bases short and J 0 bases short, with 20 bases between. The CDR3 region has the DNA TGTGCCAGCAGTTCCCGGGACCCACAGGATAGCTCCTACGAGCAGTACGTC. It codes for CASSSRDPQDSSYEQYV.

This clonotype came up many times. The V and J genes are TRBV2 and TRBJ2-7, with 9 bases that match TRBD1. The J segment lost 0 bases and the V segment lost 5 bases, leaving 5 bases of the junction unmatched. CDR1 is SNHLY, CDR2 FYNNEI, per germline. The CDR3 spans 15 residues. CDR3 sequence reads: CASSKTGGGSYEQYF. CDR3 nucleotides: TGTGCCAGCAGTAAGACAGGGGGGGGCTCCTACGAGCAGTACTTC.

The chain uses TRBV3-1 and TRBJ2-1; D perhaps matches TRBD1 (6 bases). V lost 8 bases and J lost 6, with 17 bases in between. Germline V CDR1 and CDR2: LGHDT, YNNKEL (reference sequence). The CDR3 length is 14 residues. CDR3 amino acids: CASGTLARGNEQFF. The CDR3 DNA reads TGTGCCAGCGGAACCCTCGCCAGGGGCAATGAGCAGTTCTTC.

This clonotype appeared many times. The rearrangement uses TRBV19 and TRBJ2-7; D is unresolved. From germline, CDR1 is LNHDA and CDR2 SQIVND (reference sequence). The V end lost 7 bases, the J end lost 5 bases, and 3 bases lay between the germline ends. The CDR3 is 9 residues long. The CDR3 nucleotides are TGTGCCAGTAAAGACGAGCAGTACTTC. Residues: CASKDEQYF.

The chain joins TRBV19 to TRBJ1-2, with D perhaps matching TRBD1 (5 bases). The germline CDR1 and CDR2 sequences are LNHDA and SQIVND (reference sequence). Trimming removed 6 bases from V and 0 bases from J, with 14 bases in between. This CDR3 region has 15 residues. The chain's CDR3 is CASRRPEGANYGYTF. CDR3 sequence (DNA): TGTGCCAGTAGACGACCGGAAGGGGCTAACTATGGCTACACCTTC. Full variable domain (outside the CDR3, taken from reference TRBV19 and TRBJ1-2): DGGITQSPKYLFRKEGQNVTLSCEQNLNHDAMYWYRQDPGQGLRLIYYSQIVNDFQKGDIAEGYSVSREKKESFPLTVTSAQKNPTAFYLCASRRPEGANYGYTFGSGTRLTVV.

On this clonotype: A much larger clone is a single base away; this may be a read error. The chain links TRBV20-1 to TRBJ1-1; no firm D call. Germline CDR1 reads DFQATT; CDR2 reads SNEGSKA (reference sequence). The CDR3 runs to 15 residues. This chain's CDR3 is CNARDQGGVNTEAFF. The CDR3 DNA is TGCAATGCTAGAGACCAAGGAGGAGTGAACACTGAAGCTTTCTTT.

In this sample, this clonotype turned up many times. V gene TRBV6-1 combines with J gene TRBJ2-3, with 10 bases identical to TRBD2. The CDR3 spans 16 residues. Trimming removed 5 bases from V and 2 bases from J; junction bases left unmatched: 7. Germline CDR1 and CDR2: MNHNS and SASEGT. DNA of the CDR3: TGTGCCAGCAGTTCTCCCCTAGCGGGAGTCACAGATACGCAGTATTTT. It encodes CASSSPLAGVTDTQYF.